What follows describes a single T cell receptor beta chain. Its antigen is not identified. PCR was performed using 60 Vbeta and 13 Jbeta primers. Produced via immunoSEQ multiplex PCR; TCRdb's table is partial and in-frame only. The table has over 120,000 clones, around three quarters seen once; the top ten hold less than 3%. The data were taken from a study of cytomegalovirus exposure and HLA in healthy donors. Study as a whole: The study's early data release held tens of millions of unique TCRs from HLA-typed donors.

Study-level results: It was confirmed in vitro that a few of the CMV-associated chains were specific for CMV antigens.

The source is a woman between 18 and 29 years old in good health and CMV-seropositive. Sample: PBMCs.

CDR3 nucleotides: TGTGCCAGTAGTACTCAACAGGGTAATCAGCCCCAGCATTTT. It translates to CASSTQQGNQPQHF. The chain employs TRBV19 and TRBJ1-5, with D possibly being TRBD1 (6 bases). The CDR3 length is 14 residues. CDR1 is LNHDA and CDR2 is SQIVND in the germline V gene (reference sequence). The V gene lost 4 bases and the J gene lost 4 bases, with 11 bases spanning the gap.